Shown below are 12 T cell receptor beta chains from a single sample sequenced in a study of blood T cell repertoires in COVID-19. The assay was immunoSEQ multiplex PCR, and TCRdb's table has in-frame clones only and misses some. This table holds around 190,000 clones, over 80% found once. Sequenced: peripheral blood. These receptors were taken from a woman aged 65 to 85 with COVID-19, enrolled during active disease.

The rearrangement uses TRBV28 and TRBJ2-7; 8 bases are a match to TRBD1. CDR1 is MDHEN, CDR2 SYDVKM, per germline. Germline trimming cut 5 bases from V and 6 bases from J; bases unmatched to any gene: 9. The CDR3 runs to 14 residues. The CDR3 spells CASSTLGTGGEQYF. The CDR3 nucleotides are TGTGCCAGCAGTACCCTCGGGACAGGCGGCGAGCAGTACTTC.

The rearrangement links TRBV7-2 to TRBJ2-5; weak D call: TRBD1 (5 bases). The CDR3 runs 14 residues. The germline V and J ends were trimmed by 5 bases and 5 bases, with 15 bases remaining between them. Germline V CDR1 and CDR2: SGHTA, FQGNSA. This CDR3 is CASSPRARWETQYF. The CDR3 region has the DNA TGTGCCAGCAGCCCCAGGGCGAGGTGGGAGACCCAGTACTTC.

A note on this clone: It is unclear where the CDR3 begins or ends on the DNA, so no DNA is shown, and the CDR3 is as TCRdb lists it. The V gene is TRBV2, the J gene TRBJ1-2; TRBD1, the table's D call, lacks a check against the DNA. Per germline, CDR1 SNHLY and CDR2 FYNNEI. The CDR3 extends over 17 residues, inclusive of both ends. CDR3 amino acids: CASSSSTTYRANYGYTF.

The rearrangement uses TRBV5-1 and TRBJ2-7, with 9 bases aligning to TRBD2. The germline CDR1 and CDR2 sequences are SGHRS and YFSETQ. V was pared by 1 base and J by 2 bases, with 4 bases of the junction left unmatched. The CDR3 totals 15 residues. The CDR3 DNA is TGCGCCAGCAGCTTGTTTCTAGCGGGGACCTACGAGCAGTACTTC. This translates into CASSLFLAGTYEQYF. Complete variable domain (other parts from reference TRBV5-1 and TRBJ2-7): KAGVTQTPRYLIKTRGQQVTLSCSPISGHRSVSWYQQTPGQGLQFLFEYFSETQRNKGNFPGRFSGRQFSNSRSEMNVSTLELGDSALYLCASSLFLAGTYEQYFGPGTRLTVT.

This clone turned up a few times. The V gene is TRBV2, the J gene TRBJ2-7, with D tentatively TRBD2 (6 bases). The germline V gene encodes CDR1 SNHLY and CDR2 FYNNEI. V shed 6 bases and J shed 9 bases, with 24 bases lying between them. This CDR3 has 15 residues. CDR3 nucleotide sequence: TGTGCCAGCAGGAGCTCCGGGGGAGGAGGTTCGATGCAGTACTTC. This encodes CASRSSGGGGSMQYF.

This clone was detected only once. The genes are TRBV29-1 and TRBJ2-3; D is uncertain. Per the germline V gene, CDR1 is SQVTM and CDR2 is ANQGSEA. CDR3 length: 12 residues. Trimming took 6 bases from V and 5 from J, leaving 12 bases between them. CDR3 amino acids: CSVLTRLDTQYF. Written as DNA, the CDR3 is TGCAGCGTCTTAACTCGCCTAGATACGCAGTATTTT.

V and J are TRBV3-1 (or the pseudogene TRBV3-2) and TRBJ2-7; D is perhaps TRBD1 (6 bases). The CDR3 consists of 12 residues. Between the trimmed V and J ends, which lost 5 bases and 6 bases, there was a span of 11 bases. Germline CDR1 and CDR2: LGHDT and YNNKEL (reference sequence). The chain's CDR3 is CASSSDSREQYF. Here the CDR3 DNA reads TGTGCCAGCAGCTCGGACAGCCGCGAGCAGTACTTC.

The rearrangement joins TRBV28 to TRBJ2-1; a possible D gene is TRBD2 (5 bases). Germline CDR1 MDHEN, CDR2 SYDVKM. This CDR3 is 14 amino acids long. The V end was cut by 8 bases, the J end by 5 bases, with 16 bases between. The CDR3 here is CASGGWGGDNEQFF. CDR3 nucleotide sequence: TGTGCCAGCGGAGGATGGGGTGGGGACAATGAGCAGTTCTTC.

The rearrangement joins TRBV10-3 to TRBJ2-1; tentative D call: TRBD1 (7 bases). Per germline, CDR1 ENHRY and CDR2 SYGVKD. The CDR3 is 15 amino acids. The V end lost 3 bases, the J end lost 6 bases, and 15 bases lay between the germline ends. CDR3 sequence reads: CAISERQGGFNEQFF. The CDR3 DNA is TGTGCCATCAGTGAAAGGCAGGGGGGATTCAATGAGCAGTTCTTC.

This chain uses TRBV2 with TRBJ1-2; 8 nucleotides agree with TRBD1. After removal of 3 bases from V and 8 bases from J, the junction contained 8 bases not matched to a gene. CDR1 and CDR2 from the germline V gene are SNHLY and FYNNEI. This CDR3 region has 14 residues. The CDR3 sequence is CASSDGQGGSGYTF. The CDR3 DNA sequence: TGTGCCAGCAGTGACGGACAGGGCGGTAGCGGCTACACCTTC.

The rearrangement joins TRBV5-1 to TRBJ2-5, with 7 bases matching TRBD2. Germline values: CDR1 SGHRS, CDR2 YFSETQ. V shed 3 bases, J shed 2 bases, and the junction held 10 bases outside the gene matches. This CDR3 contains 16 residues. DNA for the CDR3: TGCGCCAGCAGCTGGGGGTCGGCGGGAGCACAAGAGACCCAGTACTTC. It translates to CASSWGSAGAQETQYF.

Of note for this clone: Additional DNA sequences in this sample encode the identical CDR3. This chain connects TRBV7-2 to TRBJ2-7; 8 bases match TRBD2. This CDR3 spans 13 amino acids. The V gene end was trimmed by 5 bases and the J gene end by 4 bases; junction bases not matched to a gene: 4. Per the germline V gene, CDR1 is SGHTA and CDR2 is FQGNSA. The DNA of the CDR3 is TGTGCCAGCAGCCTCCTAGCGGGTTACGAGCAGTACTTC. Protein: CASSLLAGYEQYF.